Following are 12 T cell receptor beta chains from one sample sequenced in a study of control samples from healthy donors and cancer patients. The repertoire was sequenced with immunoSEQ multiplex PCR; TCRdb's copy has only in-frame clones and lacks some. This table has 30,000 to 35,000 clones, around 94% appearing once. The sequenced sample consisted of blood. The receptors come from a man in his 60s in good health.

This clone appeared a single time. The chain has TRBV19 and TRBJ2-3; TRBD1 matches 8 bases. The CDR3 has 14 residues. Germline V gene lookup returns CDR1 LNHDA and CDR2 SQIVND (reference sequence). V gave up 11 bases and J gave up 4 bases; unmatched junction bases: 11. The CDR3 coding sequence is TGTGCCTCAACAGGACAGGGATCCCCAGATACGCAGTATTTT. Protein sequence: CASTGQGSPDTQYF.

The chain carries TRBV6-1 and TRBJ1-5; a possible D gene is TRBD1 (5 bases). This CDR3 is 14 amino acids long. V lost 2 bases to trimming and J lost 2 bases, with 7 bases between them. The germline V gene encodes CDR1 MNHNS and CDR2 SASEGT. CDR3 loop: CASSESGGNQPQHF. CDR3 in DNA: TGTGCCAGCAGTGAATCGGGGGGCAATCAGCCCCAGCATTTT.

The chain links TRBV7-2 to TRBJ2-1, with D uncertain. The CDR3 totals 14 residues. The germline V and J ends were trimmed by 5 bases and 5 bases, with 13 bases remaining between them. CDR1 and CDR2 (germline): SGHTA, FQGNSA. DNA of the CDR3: TGTGCCAGCAGCGAATCACCCGGAGACAATGAGCAGTTCTTC. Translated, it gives CASSESPGDNEQFF.

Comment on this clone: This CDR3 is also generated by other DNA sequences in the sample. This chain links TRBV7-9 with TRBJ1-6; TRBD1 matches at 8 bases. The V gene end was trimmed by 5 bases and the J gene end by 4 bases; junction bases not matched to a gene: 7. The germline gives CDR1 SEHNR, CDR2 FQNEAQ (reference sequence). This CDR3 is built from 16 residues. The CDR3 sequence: CASSLGQGFYNSPLHF. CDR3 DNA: TGTGCCAGCAGCCTTGGACAGGGATTTTATAATTCACCCCTCCACTTT.

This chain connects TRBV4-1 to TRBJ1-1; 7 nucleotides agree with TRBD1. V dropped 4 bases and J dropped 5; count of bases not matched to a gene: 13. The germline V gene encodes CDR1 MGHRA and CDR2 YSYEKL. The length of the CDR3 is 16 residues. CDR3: CASSRDRGQGGTEAFF. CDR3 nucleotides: TGCGCCAGCAGCCGCGATAGGGGGCAGGGTGGTACTGAAGCTTTCTTT.

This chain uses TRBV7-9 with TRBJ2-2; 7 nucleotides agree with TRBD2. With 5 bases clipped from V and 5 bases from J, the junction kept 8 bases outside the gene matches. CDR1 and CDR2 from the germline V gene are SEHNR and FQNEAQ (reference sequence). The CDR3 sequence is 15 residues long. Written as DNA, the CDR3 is TGTGCCAGCAGCCAGGGACTAAGCCGAACCGGGGAGCTGTTTTTT. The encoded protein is CASSQGLSRTGELFF.

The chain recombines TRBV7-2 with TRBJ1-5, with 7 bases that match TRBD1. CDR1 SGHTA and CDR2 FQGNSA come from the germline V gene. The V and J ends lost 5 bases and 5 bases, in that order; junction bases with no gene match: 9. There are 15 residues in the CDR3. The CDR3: CASSQRGQRDQPQHF. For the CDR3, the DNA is TGTGCCAGCAGCCAGAGGGGACAGAGAGATCAGCCCCAGCATTTT.

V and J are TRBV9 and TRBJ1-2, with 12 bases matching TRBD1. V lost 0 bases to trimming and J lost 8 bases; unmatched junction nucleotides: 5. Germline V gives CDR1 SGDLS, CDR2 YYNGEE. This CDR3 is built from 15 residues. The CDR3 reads CASSVEGQGARGYTF. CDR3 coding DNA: TGTGCCAGCAGCGTAGAGGGACAGGGGGCGAGAGGCTACACCTTC.

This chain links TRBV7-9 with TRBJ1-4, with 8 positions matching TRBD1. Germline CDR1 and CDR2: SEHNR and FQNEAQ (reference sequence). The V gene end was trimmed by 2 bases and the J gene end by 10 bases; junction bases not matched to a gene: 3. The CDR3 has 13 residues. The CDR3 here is CASSLSDRGKLFF. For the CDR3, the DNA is TGTGCCAGCAGCTTATCCGACAGGGGAAAACTGTTTTTT.

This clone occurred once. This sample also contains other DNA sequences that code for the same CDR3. Here the CDR3 reads CASSIGTISNQPQHF. Here the CDR3 DNA reads TGTGCCAGCAGCATTGGGACCATTAGCAATCAGCCCCAGCATTTT. The V gene is TRBV7-2, the J gene TRBJ1-5; D possibly corresponds to TRBD1 (5 bases). CDR3 length: 15 amino acids. V was clipped by 5 bases and J by 0 bases, with 11 bases between them. CDR1 and CDR2 (germline): SGHTA, FQGNSA.

The DNA of the CDR3 is TGTGCCAGCAGGTGGGGGAGCACTGAAGCTTTCTTT. Its protein is CASRWGSTEAFF. The V gene is TRBV27, the J gene TRBJ1-1, with TRBD1 as a possible D gene (5 bases). The V gene's germline CDR1 is MNHEY and CDR2 SMNVEV (reference sequence). The CDR3 totals 12 residues. V was pared by 6 bases and J by 4 bases, with 9 bases between.

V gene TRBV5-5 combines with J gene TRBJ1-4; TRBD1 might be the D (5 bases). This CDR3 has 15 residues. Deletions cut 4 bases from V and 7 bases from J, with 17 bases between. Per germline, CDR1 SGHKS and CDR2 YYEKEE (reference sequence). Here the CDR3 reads CASSRGDSTPEKLFF. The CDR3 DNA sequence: TGTGCCAGCAGCCGGGGGGACTCGACCCCTGAAAAACTGTTTTTT.